This T cell receptor beta chain stems from a study of T-cell reconstitution after alpha-beta-depleted transplantation in children. Study-wide results and limits: One year post-transplant, T-cell counts and diversity were largely derived from T cells produced anew. Where alpha-beta T cells came from about two months after transplant was reportedly several hundred expanded graft clones.

A TCRbeta library incorporating unique molecular identifiers was prepared. One entry per CDR3 protein results from TCRdb running MiXCR on the PCR reads. The sample yields about 32,000 distinct CDR3 sequences, 5.5% to 8% seen once. The sample holds many counts of this clonotype. As yet, its antigen is unknown. The germline CDR1 and CDR2 sequences are SEHNR and FQNEAQ (reference sequence). CDR3 length: 16 residues. V lost 4 bases and J lost 2, with 18 bases in between. The sequences come from peripheral blood, collected 60 days after TCRalphabeta/CD19-depleted stem cell transplant. The source of this sequence is a child under two years old who had a stem cell transplant for acute myeloid leukemia, so the T cells may come from the graft donor. This sequence joins TRBV7-9 and TRBJ2-7; possible D gene TRBD2, 6 bases. In DNA form, the CDR3 reads TGTGCCAGCAGCTCAGAACGGGTTAGCGGACCCTACGAGCAGTACTTC. This sequence encodes CASSSERVSGPYEQYF. Full variable domain (outside the CDR3, taken from reference TRBV7-9 and TRBJ2-7): DTGVSQNPRHKITKRGQNVTFRCDPISEHNRLYWYRQTLGQGPEFLTYFQNEAQLEKSRLLSDRFSAERPKGSFSTLEIQRTEQGDSAMYLCASSSERVSGPYEQYFGPGTRLTVT.